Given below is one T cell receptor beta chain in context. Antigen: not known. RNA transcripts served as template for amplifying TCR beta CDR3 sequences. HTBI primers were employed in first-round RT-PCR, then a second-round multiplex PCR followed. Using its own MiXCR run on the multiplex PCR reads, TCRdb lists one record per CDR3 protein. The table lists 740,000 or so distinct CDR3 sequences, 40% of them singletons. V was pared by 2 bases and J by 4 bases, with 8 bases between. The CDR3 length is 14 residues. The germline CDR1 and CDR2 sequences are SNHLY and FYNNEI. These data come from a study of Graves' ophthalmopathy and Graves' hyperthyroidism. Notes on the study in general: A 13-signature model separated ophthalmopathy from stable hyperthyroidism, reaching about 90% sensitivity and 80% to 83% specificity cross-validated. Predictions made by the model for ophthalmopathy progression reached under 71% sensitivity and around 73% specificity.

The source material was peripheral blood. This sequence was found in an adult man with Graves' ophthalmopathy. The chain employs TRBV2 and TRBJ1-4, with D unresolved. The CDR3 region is CASSEWDYNEKLFF. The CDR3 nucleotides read TGTGCCAGCAGTGAATGGGATTATAATGAAAAACTGTTTTTT.